The 14 T cell receptor beta chains given below trace back to one sample, sequenced in a study of Graves' ophthalmopathy and Graves' hyperthyroidism. Researchers took RNA transcripts and amplified TCR beta CDR3 regions from them. The library came from an HTBI-primed first-round RT-PCR and a second-round multiplex PCR. MiXCR, applied by TCRdb to the multiplex PCR reads, yields one record per CDR3 protein. The sample has about 500,000 distinct CDR3 sequences, roughly an eighth seen once; the top ten hold about 10%. The sequenced material came from blood. These receptors all stem from a woman aged 25 to 39 with Graves' ophthalmopathy.

This clonotype was seen a handful of times. V is TRBV28 and J is TRBJ1-3; no firm D call. Germline V gene data show CDR1 as MDHEN and CDR2 as SYDVKM. CDR3 length: 16 residues. V gave up 0 bases and J gave up 0 bases, with 9 bases separating them. This CDR3 is CASSLWSFYSGNTIYF. The CDR3 DNA reads TGTGCCAGCAGTTTATGGTCTTTTTACTCTGGAAACACCATATATTTT.

This clonotype was counted only a few times. A much larger clone lies a single base off, so this may be a read error. The chain joins TRBV10-2 to TRBJ2-7; 7 bases map to TRBD2. This CDR3 contains 13 residues. The ends lost 2 bases at V and 4 bases at J; junction bases unmatched: 2. CDR1 WSHSY and CDR2 SAAADI come from the germline V gene. The CDR3 spells CASSELLAYEQYF. The CDR3 DNA follows: TGCGCCAGCAGTGAGCTACTAGCGTACGAGCAGTACTTC.

This clonotype was observed a handful of times. A read error may be the cause here, since a much bigger clone is one base away. The chain uses TRBV27 and TRBJ2-7; 10 bases agree with TRBD2. The CDR3 totals 14 residues. CDR1 MNHEY and CDR2 SMNVEV come from the germline V gene (reference sequence). Here the CDR3 reads CARSSRLAGYEQYF. CDR3 in DNA: TGTGCCCGCAGTTCCCGACTAGCGGGCTACGAGCAGTACTTC.

This clonotype came up many times. The chain is built from TRBV9 and TRBJ2-5; 8 bases map to TRBD2. From germline, CDR1 is SGDLS and CDR2 YYNGEE. J gave up 2 bases and V 4 bases, and 7 bases lay outside the gene matches. This CDR3 region has 15 residues. The CDR3 reads CASSSLSGMQETQYF. In DNA form, the CDR3 reads TGTGCCAGCAGCTCCCTTAGCGGGATGCAAGAGACCCAGTACTTC.

This clonotype was observed at least ten times. The rearrangement uses TRBV7-9 and TRBJ2-7; D is possibly TRBD2 (6 bases). V dropped 6 bases and J dropped 4 bases, with 13 bases sitting between them. There are 13 residues in the CDR3. Per germline, CDR1 SEHNR and CDR2 FQNEAQ (reference sequence). The CDR3 sequence is CASSPGTLYEQYF. For the CDR3, the DNA is TGTGCCAGCAGTCCCGGGACTTTGTACGAGCAGTACTTC. The full variable domain, completed using reference TRBV7-9 and TRBJ2-7, is DTGVSQNPRHKITKRGQNVTFRCDPISEHNRLYWYRQTLGQGPEFLTYFQNEAQLEKSRLLSDRFSAERPKGSFSTLEIQRTEQGDSAMYLCASSPGTLYEQYFGPGTRLTVT.

With respect to this clonotype: A much bigger clone sits one base away, suggesting this may be a read error. The genes are TRBV5-6 and TRBJ1-5; D is uncertain. V was clipped by 4 bases and J by 4 bases, with 24 bases between them. Germline CDR1 SGHDT, CDR2 YYEEEE. The CDR3 length is 18 residues. The CDR3 here is CASSILPSGRVVNQPQHF. CDR3 DNA sequence: TGTGCCAGCAGCATCCTCCCCTCCGGAAGGGTTGTTAATCAGCCCCAGCATTTT.

This clonotype came up once. The chain has TRBV10-3 and TRBJ1-1; D uncertain. Looked up from germline, CDR1 is ENHRY and CDR2 is SYGVKD. This CDR3 has 13 residues. V shed 3 bases and J shed 4 bases, with 9 bases lying between them. The CDR3 coding sequence is TGTGCCATCAGTGAAAACAGTGGCACTGAAGCTTTCTTT. This sequence encodes CAISENSGTEAFF.

This clonotype occurred many times. The chain combines TRBV6-5 with TRBJ1-2, with D maybe TRBD1 (5 bases). The CDR3 consists of 15 residues. V was pared by 0 bases and J by 4 bases, with 12 bases between. Germline CDR1 and CDR2: MNHEY and SVGAGI. The DNA of the CDR3 is TGTGCCAGCAGTTACTCGGGGACGCGGATCTATGGCTACACCTTC. It yields the protein CASSYSGTRIYGYTF.

As for this clonotype: This may come from a read error, since a much larger clone is one base off. The V and J genes are TRBV20-1 and TRBJ2-5; D remains ambiguous. Germline CDR1 and CDR2: DFQATT and SNEGSKA (reference sequence). The CDR3 is 13 amino acids. Trimming stripped 5 bases from V and 1 base from J, with 11 bases between. This CDR3 reads CSAYGGVQETQYF. CDR3 nucleotides: TGCAGTGCTTACGGCGGAGTCCAAGAGACCCAGTACTTC.

This clonotype has ten or more counts. The chain employs TRBV6-2 or TRBV6-3 and TRBJ1-1; TRBD1 is a possible D gene (6 bases). Germline CDR1 and CDR2: MNHEY and SVGEGT. V was shortened by 0 bases and J by 8 bases, with 13 bases between the two germline ends. CDR3 length equals 14 residues. CDR3 bases: TGTGCCAGCAGTTACTCCGTGGAGGGGGAGGAAGCTTTCTTT. It translates to CASSYSVEGEEAFF.

In its sample, this clonotype was seen many times. The V and J genes are TRBV9 and TRBJ1-6; 8 nucleotides agree with TRBD1. Germline V gene data show CDR1 as SGDLS and CDR2 as YYNGEE. CDR3 size: 16 residues. Trimming removed 4 bases from V and 5 bases from J; junction bases left unmatched: 8. The CDR3 bases are TGTGCCAGCAGCTCCCCTCCGGGACAGGATAATTCACCCCTCCACTTT. It yields the protein CASSSPPGQDNSPLHF.

This clonotype appeared many times. The CDR3: CASRTTGDSNQPQHF. The DNA for the CDR3 is TGTGCCAGCAGAACCACAGGAGATAGCAATCAGCCCCAGCATTTT. This sequence joins TRBV6-1 and TRBJ1-5; D is possibly TRBD1 (5 bases). The CDR3 is 15 residues long. CDR1 MNHNS and CDR2 SASEGT come from the germline V gene. With 6 bases removed from V and 0 bases from J, the gap between germline ends came to 12 bases.

This clonotype has a count of ten or more. A much larger clone lies a single base off, so this may be a read error. Here the CDR3 DNA reads TGTGCCACGGGCACGGGATGGGAGACCCAGTACTTC. This sequence encodes CATGTGWETQYF. This chain connects TRBV12-3 or TRBV12-4 to TRBJ2-5, with D possibly matching TRBD2 (5 bases). V shed 10 bases and J shed 5 bases, with 14 bases lying between them. The CDR3 sequence is 12 residues long.

The gene calls are TRBV5-1 and TRBJ2-7; 9 bases align to TRBD1. Germline V lookup: CDR1 SGHRS, CDR2 YFSETQ. V trimming: 4 bases; J trimming: 5 bases; junction bases outside the gene matches: 10. The CDR3 has 15 amino acids. CDR3 sequence reads: CASSNTGGPVHEQYF. CDR3 DNA: TGCGCCAGCAGCAACACAGGGGGCCCAGTCCACGAGCAGTACTTC.